This entry features one T cell receptor (beta chain) sequence. The data derive from a study of blood T cell repertoires in COVID-19. Study as a whole: Samples came from the United States, Italy and Spain, spanning acute and convalescent COVID-19.

Measured with immunoSEQ multiplex PCR; TCRdb has only the in-frame clones, and not every one. The sample records about 320,000 clones, more than 90% being singletons. This sequence originates from a man between 60 and 75 years old who had recovered from COVID-19. The sequenced material came from PBMCs or T cells enriched from blood (not recorded which).

The CDR3 sequence is CASSSGDTTKNIQYF. The CDR3, as DNA: TGTGCCAGTAGTTCCGGGGATACTACCAAAAACATTCAGTACTTC. This chain links TRBV19 with TRBJ2-4, with a tentative D call TRBD2 (5 bases). Germline-derived CDR1 and CDR2 are LNHDA and SQIVND (reference sequence). The length of the CDR3 is 15 residues. The V end was cut by 5 bases, the J end by 2 bases, with 13 bases between.